This TCR beta chain was captured by sequencing in a study of Ad26.COV2.S vaccination and SARS-CoV-2 variants. For the study at large: Donor participated within the Ad26.COV2.S arm of the COV1001 trial. Recipients of Ad26.COV2.S got it intramuscularly, once or twice 56 days apart.

TCRdb's table, derived via immunoSEQ multiplex PCR, lists solely in-frame clones and lacks some. The sample has approximately 400,000 clones, 83% seen once; the top ten hold around 7%. CDR3 length: 14 amino acids. V lost 7 bases to trimming and J lost 6 bases, with 16 bases between them. From germline, CDR1 is MNHEY and CDR2 SMNVEV (reference sequence). Treatment: roughly 19 received Ad26.COV2.S at low or high dose, single or two shots; roughly five received placebo; per-sample allocation not given. Samples analyzed were those drawn on day 63 after the first vaccine or placebo injection. Based in Boston, the donor was an adult of 18-55 years.

Sequencing was performed on peripheral blood, taken in a trial of Ad26.COV2.S vaccine versus placebo. The TCR sequence derives from a person between 18 and 60 years old who received the Ad26.COV2.S COVID-19 vaccine or a placebo. The chain has TRBV27 and TRBJ2-1, with a possible D match to TRBD2 (5 bases). CDR3 loop: CASTVGLGINEQFF. CDR3 coding DNA: TGTGCCAGCACAGTTGGACTGGGAATCAATGAGCAGTTCTTC.